This paragraph reports one T cell receptor (beta chain). Its antigen is unknown. The J segment lost 2 bases and the V segment lost 6 bases, leaving 4 bases of the junction unmatched. The CDR3 covers 13 residues. Germline V gives CDR1 MNHEY, CDR2 SVGAGI. 13 Jbeta primers and 60 Vbeta primers were used for the PCR. Some clones are missing from TCRdb's copy, which holds only in-frame ones; the method was immunoSEQ multiplex PCR. The profile covers some 65,000 clones, with 60% to 65% appearing a single time and roughly 3.1% taken by the ten largest. The data belong to a study of cytomegalovirus exposure and HLA in healthy donors. Findings of the study overall: Association with HLA alleles at 0.05 false discovery rate was found for 17,000 or so TCR beta sequences in a later analysis.

The sequence derives from a man aged 25 to 40 in good health and CMV-seronegative. The chain combines TRBV6-5 with TRBJ2-7; 7 bases are a match to TRBD1. The sequenced material came from PBMCs. The CDR3 nucleotides read TGTGCCAGCAGAACCGGGACAGCCTACGAGCAGTACTTC. Amino acids: CASRTGTAYEQYF.